This TCR beta chain came from a study of blood T cells in healthy people across ages. Next came a second PCR, run for about 6 to 12 cycles, which used a sample-barcoded 5' primer along with a J-beta primer mix. In TCRdb, the 5' RACE reads were re-called with MiXCR into one record per CDR3 protein. The sample carries about 1.4 million distinct CDR3 sequences, approximately 59% recorded once. The CDR3 runs 13 residues. V lost 6 bases and J 6 bases, leaving 14 bases between the germline ends. Notes on this clonotype: What it binds is unknown.

General study points: Estimates of diversity drawn from one million T cells were considered underestimates.

This rearrangement joins TRBV12-3 or TRBV12-4 to TRBJ1-2, with a tentative D call TRBD1 (5 bases). This receptor was taken from a man between 18 and 29 years old in good health. Material for sequencing was blood. The CDR3 region has the DNA TGTGCCAGCAGCGCCCAGGGTTTCAATGGCTACACCTTC. Translating it yields CASSAQGFNGYTF.